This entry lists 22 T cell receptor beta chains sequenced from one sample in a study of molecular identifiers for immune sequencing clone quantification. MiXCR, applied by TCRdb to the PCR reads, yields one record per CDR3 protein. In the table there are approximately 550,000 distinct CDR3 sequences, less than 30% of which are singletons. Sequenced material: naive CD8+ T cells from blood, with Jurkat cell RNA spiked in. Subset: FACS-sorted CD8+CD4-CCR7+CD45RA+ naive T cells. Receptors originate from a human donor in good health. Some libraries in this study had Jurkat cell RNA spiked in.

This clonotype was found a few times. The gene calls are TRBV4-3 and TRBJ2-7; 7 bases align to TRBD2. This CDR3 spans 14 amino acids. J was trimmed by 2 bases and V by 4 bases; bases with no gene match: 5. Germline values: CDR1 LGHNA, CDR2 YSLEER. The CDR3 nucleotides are TGCGCCAGCAGCCTCGGGACTAACCCCTACGAGCAGTACTTC. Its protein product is CASSLGTNPYEQYF.

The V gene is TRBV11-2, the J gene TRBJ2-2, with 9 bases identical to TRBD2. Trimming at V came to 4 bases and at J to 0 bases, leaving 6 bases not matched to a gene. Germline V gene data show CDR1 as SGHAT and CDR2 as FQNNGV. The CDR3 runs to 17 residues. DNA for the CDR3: TGTGCCAGCAGCTCCTTTAGACTAGCGGCGAACACCGGGGAGCTGTTTTTT. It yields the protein CASSSFRLAANTGELFF.

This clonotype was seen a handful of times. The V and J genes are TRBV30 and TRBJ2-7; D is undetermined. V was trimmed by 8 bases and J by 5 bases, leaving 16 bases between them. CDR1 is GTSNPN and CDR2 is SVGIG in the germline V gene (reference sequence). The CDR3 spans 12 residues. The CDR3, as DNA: TGTGCCACCCTCAGTCCCGGCAACGAGCAGTACTTC. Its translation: CATLSPGNEQYF.

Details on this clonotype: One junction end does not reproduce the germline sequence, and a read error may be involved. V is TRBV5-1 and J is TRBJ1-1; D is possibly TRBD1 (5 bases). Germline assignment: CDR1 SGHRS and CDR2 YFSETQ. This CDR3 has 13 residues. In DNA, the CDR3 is TGCGCCGGCAGCTTGCGGGGCTCGGCTGAGGCTTTCTTT. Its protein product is CAGSLRGSAEAFF.

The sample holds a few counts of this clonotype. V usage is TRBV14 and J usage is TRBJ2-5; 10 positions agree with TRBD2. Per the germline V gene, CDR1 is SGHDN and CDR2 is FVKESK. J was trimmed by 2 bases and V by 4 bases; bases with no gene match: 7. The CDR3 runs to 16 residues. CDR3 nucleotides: TGTGCCAGCAGCCGGGCTAGCGGGGGAAGGCAAGAGACCCAGTACTTC. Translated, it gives CASSRASGGRQETQYF.

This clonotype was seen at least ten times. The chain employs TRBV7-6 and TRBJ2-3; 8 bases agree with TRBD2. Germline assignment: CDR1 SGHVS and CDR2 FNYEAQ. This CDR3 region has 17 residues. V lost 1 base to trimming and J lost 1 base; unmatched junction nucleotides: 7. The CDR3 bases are TGTGCCAGCAGCTTAGATCACCCAGCGGGGGGCACAGATACGCAGTATTTT. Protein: CASSLDHPAGGTDTQYF.

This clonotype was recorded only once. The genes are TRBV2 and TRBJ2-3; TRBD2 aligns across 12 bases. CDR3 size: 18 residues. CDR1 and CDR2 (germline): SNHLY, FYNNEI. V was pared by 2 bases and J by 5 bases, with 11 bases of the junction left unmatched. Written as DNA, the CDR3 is TGTGCCAGCAGTGAACTCCGGCCTAGCGGGGGGGGGGAAGATACGCAGTATTTT. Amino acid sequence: CASSELRPSGGGEDTQYF.

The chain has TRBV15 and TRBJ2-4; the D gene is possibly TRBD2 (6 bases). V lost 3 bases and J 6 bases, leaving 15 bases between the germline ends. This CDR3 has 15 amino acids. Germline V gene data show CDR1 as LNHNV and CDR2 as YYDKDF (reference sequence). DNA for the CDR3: TGTGCCACCAGCAGCAGGGAGGTGATACGAAACATTCAGTACTTC. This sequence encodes CATSSREVIRNIQYF. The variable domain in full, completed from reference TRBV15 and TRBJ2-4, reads DAMVIQNPRYQVTQFGKPVTLSCSQTLNHNVMYWYQQKSSQAPKLLFHYYDKDFNNEADTPDNFQSRRPNTSFCFLDIRSPGLGDTAMYLCATSSREVIRNIQYFGAGTRLSVL.

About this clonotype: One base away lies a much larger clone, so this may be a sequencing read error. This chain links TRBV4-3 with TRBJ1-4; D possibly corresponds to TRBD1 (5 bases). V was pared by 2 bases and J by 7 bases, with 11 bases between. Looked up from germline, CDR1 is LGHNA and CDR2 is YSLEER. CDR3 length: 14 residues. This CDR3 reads CASSQSRVGEKLFF. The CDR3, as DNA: TGCGCCAGCAGCCAAAGCAGGGTTGGTGAAAAACTGTTTTTT.

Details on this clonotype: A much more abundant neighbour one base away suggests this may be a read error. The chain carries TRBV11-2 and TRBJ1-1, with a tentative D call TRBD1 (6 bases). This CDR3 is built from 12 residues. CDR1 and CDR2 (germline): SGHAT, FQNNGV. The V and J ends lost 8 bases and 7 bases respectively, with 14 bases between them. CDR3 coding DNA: TGTGCCAGCGGCTACGGGACACATGAAGCTTTCTTT. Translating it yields CASGYGTHEAFF. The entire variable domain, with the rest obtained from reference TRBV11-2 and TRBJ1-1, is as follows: EAGVAQSPRYKIIEKRQSVAFWCNPISGHATLYWYQQILGQGPKLLIQFQNNGVVDDSQLPKDRFSAERLKGVDSTLKIQPAKLEDSAVYLCASGYGTHEAFFGQGTRLTVV.

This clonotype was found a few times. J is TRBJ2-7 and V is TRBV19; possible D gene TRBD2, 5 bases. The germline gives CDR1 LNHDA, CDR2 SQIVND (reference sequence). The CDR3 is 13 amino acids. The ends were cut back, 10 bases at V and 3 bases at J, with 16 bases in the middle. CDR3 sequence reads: CATSSGPGYEQYF. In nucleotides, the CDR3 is TGTGCCACATCGAGCGGTCCCGGCTACGAGCAGTACTTC. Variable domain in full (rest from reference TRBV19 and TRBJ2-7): DGGITQSPKYLFRKEGQNVTLSCEQNLNHDAMYWYRQDPGQGLRLIYYSQIVNDFQKGDIAEGYSVSREKKESFPLTVTSAQKNPTAFYLCATSSGPGYEQYFGPGTRLTVT.

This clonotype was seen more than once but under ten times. CDR3 protein: CASSLAVSGGNGETQYF. CDR3 DNA: TGTGCCAGCAGCTTAGCGGTTAGCGGGGGGAACGGGGAGACCCAGTACTTC. This chain uses TRBV7-9 with TRBJ2-5; TRBD2 agrees at 10 bases. Germline assignment: CDR1 SEHNR and CDR2 FQNEAQ (reference sequence). The ends lost 0 bases at V and 5 bases at J; junction bases unmatched: 9. CDR3 size: 17 residues.

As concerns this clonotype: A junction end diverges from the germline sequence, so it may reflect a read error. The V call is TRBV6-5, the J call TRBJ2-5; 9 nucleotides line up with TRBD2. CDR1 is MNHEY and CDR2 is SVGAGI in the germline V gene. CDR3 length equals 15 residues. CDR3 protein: CASSYSAGGGEPQYF. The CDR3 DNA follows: TGTGCCAGCAGTTACTCTGCGGGGGGGGGAGAGCCCCAGTACTTC.

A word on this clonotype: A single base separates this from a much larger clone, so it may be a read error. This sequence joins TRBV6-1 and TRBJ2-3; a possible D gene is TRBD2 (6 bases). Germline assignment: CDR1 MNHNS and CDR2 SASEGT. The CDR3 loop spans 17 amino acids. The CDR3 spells CASSALLPETSTDTQCF. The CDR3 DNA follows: TGTGCCAGCAGTGCTCTCCTCCCGGAAACTAGCACAGATACGCAGTGTTTT.

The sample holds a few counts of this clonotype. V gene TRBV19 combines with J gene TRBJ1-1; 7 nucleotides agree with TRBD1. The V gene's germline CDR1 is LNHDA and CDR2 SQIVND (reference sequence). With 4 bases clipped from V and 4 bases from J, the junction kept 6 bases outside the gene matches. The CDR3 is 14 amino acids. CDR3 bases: TGTGCCAGTAGTACCCGACAGGGAATCACTGAAGCTTTCTTT. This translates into CASSTRQGITEAFF.

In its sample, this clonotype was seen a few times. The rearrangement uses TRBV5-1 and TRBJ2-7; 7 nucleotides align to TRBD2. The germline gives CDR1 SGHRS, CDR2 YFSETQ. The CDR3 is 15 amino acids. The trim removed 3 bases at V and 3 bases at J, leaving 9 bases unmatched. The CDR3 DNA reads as TGCGCCAGCAGCTCTTTCACGGGGGGACTCTACGAGCAGTACTTC. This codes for CASSSFTGGLYEQYF.

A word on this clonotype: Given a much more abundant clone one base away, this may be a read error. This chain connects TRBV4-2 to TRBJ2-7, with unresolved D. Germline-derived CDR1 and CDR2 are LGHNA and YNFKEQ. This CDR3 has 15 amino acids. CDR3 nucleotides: TGTGCCAGCAGCCAAGAACCCGGGCCCACCTACGAGCGGTACTTC. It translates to CASSQEPGPTYERYF.

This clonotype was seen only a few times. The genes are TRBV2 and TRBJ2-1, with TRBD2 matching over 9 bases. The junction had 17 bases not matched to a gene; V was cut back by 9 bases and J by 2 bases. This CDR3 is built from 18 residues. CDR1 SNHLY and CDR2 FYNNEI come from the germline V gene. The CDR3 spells CARTTALGASGAYNEQFF. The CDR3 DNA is TGTGCCAGGACCACTGCGCTCGGGGCTAGCGGGGCCTACAATGAGCAGTTCTTC.

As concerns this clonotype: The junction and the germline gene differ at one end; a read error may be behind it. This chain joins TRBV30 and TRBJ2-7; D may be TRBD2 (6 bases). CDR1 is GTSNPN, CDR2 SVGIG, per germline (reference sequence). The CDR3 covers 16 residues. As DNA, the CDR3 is TGTGCCTGGAGTGACCACGCCGGGAGTTATTCCTACGAGCAGTGCTTC. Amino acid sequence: CAWSDHAGSYSYEQCF.

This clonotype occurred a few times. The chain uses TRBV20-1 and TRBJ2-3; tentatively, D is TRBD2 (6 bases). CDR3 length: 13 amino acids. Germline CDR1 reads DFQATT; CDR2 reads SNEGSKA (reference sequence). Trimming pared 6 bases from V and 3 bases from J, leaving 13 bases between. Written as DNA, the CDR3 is TGCAGTGCCGGTTCGAGCGGGACAGATACGCAGTATTTT. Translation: CSAGSSGTDTQYF.

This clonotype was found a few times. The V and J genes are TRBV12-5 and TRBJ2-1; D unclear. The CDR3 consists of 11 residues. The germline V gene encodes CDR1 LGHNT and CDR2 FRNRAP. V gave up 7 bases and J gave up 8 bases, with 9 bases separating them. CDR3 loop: CASVLVDEQFF. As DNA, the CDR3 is TGTGCTAGTGTACTTGTGGATGAGCAGTTCTTC.

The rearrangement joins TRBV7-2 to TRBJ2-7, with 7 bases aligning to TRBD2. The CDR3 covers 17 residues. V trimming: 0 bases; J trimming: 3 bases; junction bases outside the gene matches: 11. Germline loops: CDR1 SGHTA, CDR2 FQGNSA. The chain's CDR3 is CASSLAWGGSVIYEQYF. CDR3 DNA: TGTGCCAGCAGCTTAGCCTGGGGGGGGAGCGTGATCTACGAGCAGTACTTC.